A selection of T cell receptor beta chains follows, all from one sample in a study of identical twins. Each CDR3 protein gets one entry after TCRdb re-called the 5' RACE reads with MiXCR. The table shows 450,000 to 600,000 distinct CDR3 sequences, with about 20% occurring only once. These data were likewise used in another study, on yellow fever vaccine responses in identical twins.

Specimen: CD4+ T cells sorted from blood. All receptors come from a woman between 18 and 30 years old in good health. CDR3s leave out the opening cysteine and the closing phenylalanine or tryptophan.

TRBV20-1,SGAAGSAYNEQF
TRBV28,ASSPGTVVNEKLF
TRBV7-9,ASSPRGEQF
TRBV5-1,ASSLGQASYEQY
TRBV7-2,ASSSGQGTEAF
TRBV2,ASRDSWNEQF
TRBV5-1,ASTSLGAATDTQY
TRBV12-3/TRBV12-4,ASTTTGTTEAF
TRBV7-3,ASSRTSVSYNEQF
TRBV15,ATSRDLFGQGLNTEAF
TRBV5-1,ASSLALSSGGHEQF
TRBV29-1,SVELLSRSSYNEQF
TRBV5-1,ASSFSSGRSWAYEQY
TRBV7-9,ASSFDSAAGRNQPQH
TRBV2,ASTNPVYNEQF
TRBV20-1,SASSMDSRRNGYT
TRBV7-3,ASSLMSMNTGELF
TRBV10-3,AISGVGGESSYNEQF
TRBV10-3,AISEDRRQRATEAF
TRBV4-2,ASSPGLRSGANVLT
TRBV20-1,SAKGGGKKADTQY
TRBV19,ASSRGRPATNEKLF